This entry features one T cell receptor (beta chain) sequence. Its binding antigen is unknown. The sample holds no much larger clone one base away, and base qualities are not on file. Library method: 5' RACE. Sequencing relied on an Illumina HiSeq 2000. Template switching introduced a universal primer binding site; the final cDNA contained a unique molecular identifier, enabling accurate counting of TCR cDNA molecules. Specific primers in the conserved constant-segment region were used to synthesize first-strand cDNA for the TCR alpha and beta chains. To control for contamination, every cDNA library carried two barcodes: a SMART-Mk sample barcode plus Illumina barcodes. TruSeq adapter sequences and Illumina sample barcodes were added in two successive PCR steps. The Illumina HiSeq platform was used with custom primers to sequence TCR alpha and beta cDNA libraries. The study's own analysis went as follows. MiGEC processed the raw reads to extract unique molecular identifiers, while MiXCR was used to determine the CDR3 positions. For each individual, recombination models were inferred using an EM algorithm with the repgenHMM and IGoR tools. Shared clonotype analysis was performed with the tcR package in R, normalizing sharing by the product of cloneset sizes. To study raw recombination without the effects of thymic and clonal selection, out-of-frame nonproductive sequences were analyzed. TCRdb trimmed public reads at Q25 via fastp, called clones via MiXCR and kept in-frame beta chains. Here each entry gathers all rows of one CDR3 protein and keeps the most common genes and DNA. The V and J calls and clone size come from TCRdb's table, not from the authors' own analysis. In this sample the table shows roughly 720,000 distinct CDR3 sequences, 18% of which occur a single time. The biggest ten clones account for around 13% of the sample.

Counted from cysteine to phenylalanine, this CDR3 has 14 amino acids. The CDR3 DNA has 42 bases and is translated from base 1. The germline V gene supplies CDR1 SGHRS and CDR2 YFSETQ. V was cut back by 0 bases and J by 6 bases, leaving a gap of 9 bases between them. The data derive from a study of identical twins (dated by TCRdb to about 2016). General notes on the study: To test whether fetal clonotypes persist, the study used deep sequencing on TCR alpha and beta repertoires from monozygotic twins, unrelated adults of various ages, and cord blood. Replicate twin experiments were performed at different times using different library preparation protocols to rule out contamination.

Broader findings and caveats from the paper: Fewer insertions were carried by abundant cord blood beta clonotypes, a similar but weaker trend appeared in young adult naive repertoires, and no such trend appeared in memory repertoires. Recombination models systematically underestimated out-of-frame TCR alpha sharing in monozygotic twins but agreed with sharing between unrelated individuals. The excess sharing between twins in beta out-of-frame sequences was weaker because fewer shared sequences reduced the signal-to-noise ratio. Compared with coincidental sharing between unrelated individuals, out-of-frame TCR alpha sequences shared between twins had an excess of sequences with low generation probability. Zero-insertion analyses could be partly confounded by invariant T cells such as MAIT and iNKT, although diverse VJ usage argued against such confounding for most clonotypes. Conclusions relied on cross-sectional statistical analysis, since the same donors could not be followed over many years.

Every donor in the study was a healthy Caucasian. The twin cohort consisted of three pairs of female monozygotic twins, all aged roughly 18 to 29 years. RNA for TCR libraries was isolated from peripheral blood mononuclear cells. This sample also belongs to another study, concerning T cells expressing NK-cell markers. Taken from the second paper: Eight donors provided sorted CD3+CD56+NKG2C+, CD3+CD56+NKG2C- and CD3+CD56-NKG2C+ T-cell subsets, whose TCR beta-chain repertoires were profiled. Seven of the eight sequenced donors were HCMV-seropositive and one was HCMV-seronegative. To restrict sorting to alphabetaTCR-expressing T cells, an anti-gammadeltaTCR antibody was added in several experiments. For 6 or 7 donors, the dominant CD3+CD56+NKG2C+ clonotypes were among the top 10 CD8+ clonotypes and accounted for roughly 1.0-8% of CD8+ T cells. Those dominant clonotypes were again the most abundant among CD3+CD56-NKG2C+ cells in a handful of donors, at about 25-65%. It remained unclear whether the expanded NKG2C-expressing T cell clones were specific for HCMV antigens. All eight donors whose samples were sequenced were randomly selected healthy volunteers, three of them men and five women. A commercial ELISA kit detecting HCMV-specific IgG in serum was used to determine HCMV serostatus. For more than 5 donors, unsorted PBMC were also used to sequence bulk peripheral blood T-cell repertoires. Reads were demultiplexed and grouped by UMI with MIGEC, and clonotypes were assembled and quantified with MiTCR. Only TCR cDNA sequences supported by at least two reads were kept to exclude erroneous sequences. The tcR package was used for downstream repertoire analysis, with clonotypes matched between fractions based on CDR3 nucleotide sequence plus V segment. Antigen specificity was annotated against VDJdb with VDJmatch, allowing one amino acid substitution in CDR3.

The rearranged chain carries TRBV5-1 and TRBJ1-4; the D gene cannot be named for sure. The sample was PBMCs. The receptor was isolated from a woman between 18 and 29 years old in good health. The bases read TGCGCCAGCAGCTTGGCCGTAGGGCATGAAAAACTGTTTTTT. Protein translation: CASSLAVGHEKLFF.